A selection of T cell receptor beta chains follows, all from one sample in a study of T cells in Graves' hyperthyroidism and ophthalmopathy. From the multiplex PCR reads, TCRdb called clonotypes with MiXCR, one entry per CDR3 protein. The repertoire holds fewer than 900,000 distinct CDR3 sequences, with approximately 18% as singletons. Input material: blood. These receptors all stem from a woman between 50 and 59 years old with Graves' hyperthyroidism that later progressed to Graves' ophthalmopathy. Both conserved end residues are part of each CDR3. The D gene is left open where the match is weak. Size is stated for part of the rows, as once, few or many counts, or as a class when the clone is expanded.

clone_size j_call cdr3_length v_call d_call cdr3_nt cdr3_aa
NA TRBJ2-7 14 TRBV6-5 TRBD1 TGTGCCAGCAGTTACGTCGGACAGGGCAACGAGCAGTACTTC CASSYVGQGNEQYF
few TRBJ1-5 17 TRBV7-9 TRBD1 TGTGCCAGCAGCTTAGGCCCTGCCAGGGGGGGCGGTCAGCCCCAGCATTTT CASSLGPARGGGQPQHF
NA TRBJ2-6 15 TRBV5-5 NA TGTGCCAGCAGATTAGACTTCTCTGGGGCCAACGTCCTGACTTTC CASRLDFSGANVLTF
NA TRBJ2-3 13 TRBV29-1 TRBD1 TGCAGCGTGGGGACAGGGCGGAGGGATACGCAGTATTTT CSVGTGRRDTQYF
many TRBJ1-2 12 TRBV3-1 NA TGTGCCAGCAGCCAAGAATTCCATGGCTACACCTTC CASSQEFHGYTF
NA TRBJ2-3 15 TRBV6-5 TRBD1 TGTGCCAGCAGCTACTCGGGACAGGGTGGGGATACGCAGTATTTT CASSYSGQGGDTQYF
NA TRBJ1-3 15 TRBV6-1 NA TGTGCCAGCGGTCGATCAGGGGAAAGGGTAAACACCATATATTTT CASGRSGERVNTIYF
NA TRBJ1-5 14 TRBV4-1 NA TGCGCCAGCAGCCATATTCGAGAGGGGCAGCCCCAGCATTTT CASSHIREGQPQHF
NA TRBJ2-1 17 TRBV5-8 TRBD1 TGTGCCAGCAGCCTGGGGGAGGGGACAGGGGGCCGGGATGAGCAGTTCTTC CASSLGEGTGGRDEQFF
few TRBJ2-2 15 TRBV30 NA TGTGCCTGGAGTGCCCGGGCGGGGAACACCGGGGAGCTGTTTTTT CAWSARAGNTGELFF
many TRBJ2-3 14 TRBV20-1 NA TGCAGTGCTAGTTCGGACCTTAGCACAGATACGCAGTATTTT CSASSDLSTDTQYF
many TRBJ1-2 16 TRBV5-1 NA TGCGCCAGCAGCTCGACCGGGACAACGAGAGACTATGGCTACACCTTC CASSSTGTTRDYGYTF
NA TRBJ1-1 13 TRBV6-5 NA TGTGCCGAGAGGCAGGGGTCGAACACTGAAGCTTTCTTT CAERQGSNTEAFF
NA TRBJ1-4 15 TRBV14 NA TGTGCCAGCAGCCTTACTCAAGGGTGGGATGAAAAACTGTTTTTT CASSLTQGWDEKLFF
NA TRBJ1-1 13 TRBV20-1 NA TGCAGTGCTAGAGTTGAAGGAAGTACTGAAGCTTTCTTT CSARVEGSTEAFF
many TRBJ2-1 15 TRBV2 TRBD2 TGTGCCAGCAGCTCCCCGGGGGAGGGTCGGGATGAGCAGTTCTTC CASSSPGEGRDEQFF
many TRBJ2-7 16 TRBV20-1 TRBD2 TGCAGTGCTAGAGAGGAACTAGCGGGGGGGTCCTACGAGCAGTACTTC CSAREELAGGSYEQYF
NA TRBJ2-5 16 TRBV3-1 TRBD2 TGTGCCAGCAGCCTCGGGACTAGCGTGCTGGGAGAGACCCAGTACTTC CASSLGTSVLGETQYF
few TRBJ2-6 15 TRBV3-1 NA TGTGCCAGCAGCCAAGATTACTCTGGGGCCAACGTCCTGACTTTC CASSQDYSGANVLTF
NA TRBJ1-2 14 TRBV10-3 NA TGTGCCATCGGCACATCGAGGGATAACTATGGCTACACCTTC CAIGTSRDNYGYTF
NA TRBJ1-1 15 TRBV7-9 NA TGTGCCAGCAGCTTAGCGGGCCGGGGGTACGCTGAAGCTTTCTTT CASSLAGRGYAEAFF
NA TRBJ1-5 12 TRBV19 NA TGTGCCAGTAGCCAGGGAGTCCAGCCCCAGCATTTT CASSQGVQPQHF
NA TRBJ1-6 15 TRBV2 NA TGTGCCAGCAGTGCGACCAACCCCTATAATTCACCCCTCCACTTT CASSATNPYNSPLHF
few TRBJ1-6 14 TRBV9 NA TGTGCCAGCAGCGTAAGTCATGCTCCATCACCCCTCCACTTT CASSVSHAPSPLHF
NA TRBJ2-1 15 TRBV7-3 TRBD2 TGTGCCAGCAGCCTTAGCGGGGGGAGTCACAATGAGCAGTTCTTC CASSLSGGSHNEQFF
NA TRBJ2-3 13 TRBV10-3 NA TGTGCCATCAAGATCCAGGGGCTCGATACGCAGTATTTT CAIKIQGLDTQYF
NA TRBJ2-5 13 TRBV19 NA TGTGCCAGTAGTATAAATGGGGTTGAGACCCAGTACTTC CASSINGVETQYF
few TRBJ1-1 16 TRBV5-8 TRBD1 TGTGCCAGCAGCTCCTTCGCCGGGACAGGGAACACTGAAGCTTTCTTT CASSSFAGTGNTEAFF
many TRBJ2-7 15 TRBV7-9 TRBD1 TGTGCCAGCAGCAGCCGGGACAGCAAACCCTACGAGCAGTACTTC CASSSRDSKPYEQYF
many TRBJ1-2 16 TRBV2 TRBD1 TGTGCCAGCAGTCATCTAAAAGGGGGCGCTTATTATGGCTACACCTTC CASSHLKGGAYYGYTF
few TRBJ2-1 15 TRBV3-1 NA TGTGCCAGCAGCCAAGACGGCGGGGCCCCCAATGAGCAGTTCTTC CASSQDGGAPNEQFF
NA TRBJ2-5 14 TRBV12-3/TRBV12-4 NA TGTGCCAGCAGTTTAGGGCAGATAGAAGAGACCCAGTACTTC CASSLGQIEETQYF
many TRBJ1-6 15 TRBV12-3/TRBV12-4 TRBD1 TGTGCCAGCAGTTTAAGAACAGGGGCGAATTCACCCCTCCACTTT CASSLRTGANSPLHF
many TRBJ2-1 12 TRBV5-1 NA TGCGCCAGCAGCTTAGGGGTGAATGAGCAGTTCTTC CASSLGVNEQFF
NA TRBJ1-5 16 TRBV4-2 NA TGTGCCAGCAGCCAGGATTACAGGGTTAGCAATCAGCCCCAGCATTTT CASSQDYRVSNQPQHF
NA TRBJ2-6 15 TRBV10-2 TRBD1 TGCGCCAGCAGGAGAGGGGGCCCTGGGGCCAACGTCCTGACTTTC CASRRGGPGANVLTF
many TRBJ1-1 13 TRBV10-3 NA TGTGCCATCAGTGAGTCGGGAGACACTGAAGCTTTCTTT CAISESGDTEAFF
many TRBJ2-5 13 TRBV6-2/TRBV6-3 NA TGTGCCAGCAGTCGACAGTTTTGGGAGACCCAGTACTTC CASSRQFWETQYF
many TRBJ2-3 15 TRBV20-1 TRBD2 TGCAGTGCTAAAGGGCTAGCGGTCCGCACAGATACGCAGTATTTT CSAKGLAVRTDTQYF
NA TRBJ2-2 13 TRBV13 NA TGTGCCAGCAGCCCCTCCCCTACCGGGGAGCTGTTTTTT CASSPSPTGELFF
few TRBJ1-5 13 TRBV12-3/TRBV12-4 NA TGTGCCAGCAGTTTCTCGGAAATCCAGCCCCAGCATTTT CASSFSEIQPQHF
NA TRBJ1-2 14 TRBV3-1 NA TGTGCCAGCAGTACCCGGAGCGCTAACTATGGCTACACCTTC CASSTRSANYGYTF